This section outlines one T cell receptor (beta chain) sequence together with its context. The PCR used 60 Vbeta and 13 Jbeta primers. Assay: immunoSEQ multiplex PCR; the TCRdb copy retains only in-frame clones and omits some. The sample has 250,000 to 350,000 clones, 86% seen once. This specimen comes from a study of cytomegalovirus exposure and HLA in healthy donors. V lost 3 bases and J 5 bases, leaving 12 bases between the germline ends. The V gene's germline CDR1 is MNHEY and CDR2 SMNVEV (reference sequence). There are 14 residues in the CDR3. This sequence joins TRBV27 and TRBJ2-3; tentative D call: TRBD2 (6 bases). The specimen was PBMCs. This sequence originates from a man aged 35 to 55 in good health and CMV-seropositive. CDR3 sequence: CASSLAGLLDTQYF. The CDR3 nucleotides are TGTGCCAGCAGTTTGGCGGGGCTCTTAGATACGCAGTATTTT.